This TCR beta chain was sequenced during a study of T cells after yellow fever vaccination. The CDR3 is 18 amino acids. The ends were cut back, 3 bases at V and 7 bases at J, with 27 bases in the middle. CDR1 and CDR2 from the germline V gene are SEHNR and FQNEAQ (reference sequence). This clonotype was detected a few times. Its cognate antigen is unknown. Overall study findings and caveats: Contaminating bulk clonotypes could be abundant in FACS-sorted repertoires. On re-exposure, the response was weaker but peaked faster, at day 5 versus 15. Most clones from primary vaccination were detected again post-booster (96% CD4, 70% to 90% CD8).

Template-switching 5'RACE yielded the TCR cDNA; a universal primer site and UMIs were added in the process. TCRdb processed the 5' RACE reads anew with MiXCR; each CDR3 protein has one entry. Of 300,000 to 400,000 distinct CDR3 sequences listed, 3.5% to 4.5% are singletons. The sequences come from PBMCs, collected 5 days after the yellow fever booster vaccination. The receptor's source is a young man who received the YFV17D yellow fever vaccine. The chain employs TRBV7-9 and TRBJ1-2; D unresolved. The CDR3 loop reads CASSFPSISDKNGGGYTF. DNA of the CDR3: TGTGCCAGCAGCTTCCCCTCGATCTCTGACAAAAACGGAGGTGGCTACACCTTC.